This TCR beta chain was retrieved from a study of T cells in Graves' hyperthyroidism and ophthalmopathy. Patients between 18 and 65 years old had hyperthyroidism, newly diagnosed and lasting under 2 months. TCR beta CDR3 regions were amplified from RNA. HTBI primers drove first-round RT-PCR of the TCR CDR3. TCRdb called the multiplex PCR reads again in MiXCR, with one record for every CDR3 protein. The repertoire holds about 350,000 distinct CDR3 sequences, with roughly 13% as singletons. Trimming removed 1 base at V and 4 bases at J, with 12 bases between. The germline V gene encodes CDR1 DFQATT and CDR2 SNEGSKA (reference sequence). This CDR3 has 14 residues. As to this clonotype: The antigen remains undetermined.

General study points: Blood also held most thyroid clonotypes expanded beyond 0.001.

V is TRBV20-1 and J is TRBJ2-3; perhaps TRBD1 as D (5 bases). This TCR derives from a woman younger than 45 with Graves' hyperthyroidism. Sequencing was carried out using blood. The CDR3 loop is CSARGQKVADTQYF. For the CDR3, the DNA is TGCAGTGCTAGAGGACAGAAGGTAGCAGATACGCAGTATTTT.